These T cell receptor beta chains were read from a single sample in a study of T cell repertoires in cytomegalovirus infection. Their specific antigens are unknown. TCRdb recomputed calls from the reads with MiXCR, one row per CDR3 protein. Among about 330,000 distinct CDR3 sequences listed, about 34% were seen once. Sequencing was performed on cultured PBMCs, taken from culture after CMV antigen stimulation. The receptors here all came from a human donor in good health (CMV status not recorded). Some clones in this sample may be carry-over from other donors' samples. The CDR3 runs from the conserved cysteine through the conserved F or W. A D gene is named only where the DNA matches it firmly. Only part of the rows carry a size: once, few, many, or a class if the clone is expanded.

d_gene	abundance	v_gene	j_gene	CDR3aa	CDR3nt
TRBD2	NA	TRBV5-4	TRBJ2-3	CASSLTAGEETQYF	TGTGCCAGCAGCTTGACGGCGGGGGAGGAGACGCAGTATTTT
NA	few	TRBV28	TRBJ2-7	CASSLGGGDTYEQYF	TGTGCCAGCAGTTTGGGCGGAGGGGACACCTACGAGCAGTACTTC
TRBD1	few	TRBV25-1	TRBJ2-7	CASSVGQYYEQYF	TGTGCCAGCAGTGTGGGACAGTACTACGAGCAGTACTTC
NA	few	TRBV27	TRBJ2-3	CASRFRGFATDTQYF	TGTGCCAGCAGATTTCGGGGGTTTGCCACAGATACGCAGTATTTT
NA	NA	TRBV12-3/TRBV12-4	TRBJ1-2	CASKGRADLYGYTF	TGTGCCAGCAAGGGCAGGGCAGACCTCTATGGCTACACCTTC
NA	once	TRBV30	TRBJ2-3	CAWSQGPTDTQYF	TGTGCCTGGAGCCAGGGCCCCACAGATACGCAGTATTTT
NA	few	TRBV7-8	TRBJ1-5	CASSLAAGFGDQPQHF	TGTGCCAGCAGCTTAGCGGCGGGGTTCGGTGATCAGCCCCAGCATTTT
TRBD2	NA	TRBV12-3/TRBV12-4	TRBJ2-1	CASRAGGRWIEQFF	TGTGCCAGCCGGGCCGGCGGGAGATGGATTGAGCAGTTCTTC
NA	few	TRBV30	TRBJ1-5	CAWDNSYDQPQHF	TGTGCCTGGGACAACTCCTACGATCAGCCCCAGCATTTT
NA	few	TRBV15	TRBJ1-5	CATSREGYQPQHF	TGTGCCACCAGCAGAGAGGGCTATCAGCCCCAGCATTTT
NA	few	TRBV7-6	TRBJ2-5	CASSLDGLAAYQETQYF	TGTGCCAGCAGCTTAGACGGGCTAGCCGCGTACCAAGAGACCCAGTACTTC
TRBD1	many	TRBV7-2	TRBJ2-2	CASSPDRRNTGELFF	TGTGCCAGCAGCCCGGACAGGCGGAACACCGGGGAGCTGTTTTTT
NA	NA	TRBV5-1	TRBJ2-1	CASSPVRVSYNEQFF	TGCGCCAGCAGCCCCGTACGCGTCTCCTACAATGAGCAGTTCTTC
TRBD2	NA	TRBV7-6	TRBJ2-7	CASSLQAGGVNEQYF	TGTGCCAGCAGCTTACAAGCGGGAGGGGTCAACGAGCAGTACTTC
TRBD1	NA	TRBV11-3	TRBJ1-1	CASSLGDRFMNTEAFF	TGTGCCAGCAGCTTAGGGGACAGATTCATGAACACTGAAGCTTTCTTT
NA	many	TRBV19	TRBJ2-2	CASKGEIGTGELFF	TGTGCCAGTAAGGGCGAGATAGGCACCGGGGAGCTGTTTTTT
TRBD2	NA	TRBV11-1	TRBJ2-1	CASSLTRLAGSYNEQFF	TGTGCCAGCAGCTTAACCCGACTAGCGGGTTCCTACAATGAGCAGTTCTTC
NA	NA	TRBV11-2	TRBJ1-5	CASSLDSRQPQHF	TGTGCCAGCAGCTTAGACTCACGGCAGCCCCAGCATTTT
TRBD1	few	TRBV20-1	TRBJ2-4	CSARWGQGQNIQYF	TGCAGTGCTAGATGGGGACAGGGCCAAAACATTCAGTACTTC
TRBD2	many	TRBV7-2	TRBJ2-1	CASSLGVASGNNEQFF	TGTGCCAGCAGCTTAGGTGTGGCTAGCGGTAACAATGAGCAGTTCTTC
TRBD1	few	TRBV4-2	TRBJ2-1	CASSLRQGEYNEQFF	TGTGCCAGCAGCCTACGACAGGGAGAGTACAATGAGCAGTTCTTC
TRBD1	many	TRBV7-2	TRBJ2-3	CASSLGEDRGRYF	TGTGCCAGCAGCTTAGGCGAGGACAGGGGGAGATATTTT
NA	NA	TRBV29-1	TRBJ2-4	CSVEGQGGDIQYF	TGCAGCGTTGAAGGGCAGGGAGGAGACATTCAGTACTTC
NA	NA	TRBV7-2	TRBJ1-3	CASSRRTGNTIYF	TGTGCCAGCAGCCGAAGAACCGGAAACACCATATATTTT
TRBD2	NA	TRBV19	TRBJ2-2	CASSWGLAGSGELFF	TGTGCCAGTAGTTGGGGACTAGCGGGATCCGGGGAGCTGTTTTTT
TRBD2	NA	TRBV4-1	TRBJ2-3	CASSQVLGAGGTDTQYF	TGCGCCAGCAGCCAAGTTCTAGGAGCGGGAGGAACAGATACGCAGTATTTT
NA	NA	TRBV7-9	TRBJ2-3	CASSLRWLTDTQYF	TGTGCCAGCAGCTTAAGATGGCTAACAGATACGCAGTATTTT
NA	NA	TRBV30	TRBJ2-6	CACTSSGANVLTF	TGTGCCTGCACTAGCTCTGGGGCCAACGTCCTGACTTTC
TRBD2	few	TRBV12-3/TRBV12-4	TRBJ2-1	CASTKAGGDDSEVSSYNEQFF	TGTGCCAGCACCAAGGCGGGAGGGGACGATTCGGAAGTTAGCTCCTACAATGAGCAGTTCTTC
NA	few	TRBV12-3/TRBV12-4	TRBJ1-2	CASNNRTANYGYTF	TGTGCCAGCAATAATCGAACCGCTAACTATGGCTACACCTTC
NA	NA	TRBV7-2	TRBJ1-2	CASSASTRGYQGYTF	TGTGCCAGCAGCGCATCCACCCGCGGGTATCAAGGCTACACCTTC
NA	NA	TRBV19	TRBJ2-1	CASSSLSSGYNEQFF	TGTGCCAGTAGTTCTCTTTCGAGTGGGTACAATGAGCAGTTCTTC
NA	few	TRBV7-8	TRBJ2-3	CASSLLGARTDTQYF	TGTGCCAGCAGCTTATTAGGAGCACGCACAGATACGCAGTATTTT
NA	NA	TRBV3-1	TRBJ2-4	CASSQASANIQYF	TGTGCCAGCAGCCAAGCGTCTGCGAACATTCAGTACTTC
NA	NA	TRBV5-1	TRBJ1-1	CASSFIPNTEAFF	TGCGCCAGCAGCTTCATTCCGAACACTGAAGCTTTCTTT
NA	NA	TRBV6-5	TRBJ1-1	CASSEKTGFTEAFF	TGTGCCAGCAGCGAAAAGACAGGTTTCACTGAAGCTTTCTTT
NA	once	TRBV19	TRBJ2-3	CASRPPTARGTGTQYF	TGTGCCAGTAGGCCGCCGACAGCCCGAGGGACGGGGACGCAGTATTTT
NA	NA	TRBV2	TRBJ2-1	CASSESYEQFF	TGTGCCAGCAGTGAAAGTTACGAGCAGTTCTTC
NA	few	TRBV12-5	TRBJ2-7	CASGFGGHEQYF	TGTGCTAGTGGTTTTGGCGGGCACGAGCAGTACTTC
TRBD2	NA	TRBV2	TRBJ2-3	CASRVGSGRAGADTQYF	TGTGCCAGCAGAGTGGGTAGCGGGAGGGCCGGCGCAGATACGCAGTATTTT
TRBD1	NA	TRBV10-3	TRBJ2-1	CAISEYRSQGADEQFF	TGTGCCATCAGTGAGTACCGATCGCAGGGGGCTGATGAGCAGTTCTTC
NA	few	TRBV6-1	TRBJ1-4	CASTLIGASNEKLFF	TGTGCCAGCACGTTAATAGGGGCGTCTAACGAAAAACTGTTTTTT
NA	NA	TRBV4-1	TRBJ2-3	CASSQVHLPGREAVNTDTQYF	TGCGCCAGCAGCCAGGTGCACCTCCCAGGTCGCGAGGCCGTCAACACAGATACGCAGTATTTT
NA	few	TRBV5-4	TRBJ2-2	CASSVRDKTTNTGELFF	TGTGCCAGCAGCGTGAGGGACAAAACGACGAACACCGGGGAGCTGTTTTTT
NA	once	TRBV20-1	TRBJ2-7	CSATQTGKSYEQYF	TGCAGTGCTACTCAAACAGGGAAAAGCTACGAGCAGTACTTC
NA	NA	TRBV30	TRBJ1-3	CARGSSGNTIYF	TGTGCCCGAGGAAGCTCTGGAAACACCATATATTTT
TRBD2	NA	TRBV6-6	TRBJ2-1	CASSYGKRLAGYNEQFF	TGTGCCAGCAGTTACGGTAAAAGGCTAGCGGGATACAATGAGCAGTTCTTC
NA	NA	TRBV28	TRBJ1-2	CASSRSTGTLNYGYTF	TGTGCCAGCAGTCGGTCAACCGGGACATTGAACTATGGCTACACCTTC
TRBD2	NA	TRBV28	TRBJ2-7	CASSSGTSHSYEQYF	TGTGCCAGCAGCTCCGGGACTAGCCACTCCTACGAGCAGTACTTC
NA	few	TRBV6-6	TRBJ1-1	CASIQGGQRWAFF	TGTGCCAGCATTCAAGGGGGGCAGAGGTGGGCTTTCTTT
NA	NA	TRBV19	TRBJ2-2	CASSPRPNTGELFF	TGTGCCAGTAGTCCCCGACCGAACACCGGGGAGCTGTTTTTT
TRBD1	NA	TRBV2	TRBJ1-4	CASGDSGNEKLFF	TGTGCCAGCGGGGACAGCGGAAATGAAAAACTGTTTTTT
TRBD1	NA	TRBV28	TRBJ2-3	CASLTGQGSDTQYF	TGTGCCAGCCTCACGGGACAGGGATCGGATACGCAGTATTTT
NA	many	TRBV7-2	TRBJ2-1	CASSSGANEQFF	TGTGCCAGCAGCTCCGGGGCAAATGAGCAGTTCTTC
NA	once	TRBV5-6	TRBJ2-5	CASRAASAQETQYF	TGTGCCAGCAGGGCCGCTAGCGCCCAAGAGACCCAGTACTTC
TRBD2	many	TRBV7-8	TRBJ2-1	CASSPAGVSYNEQFF	TGTGCCAGCAGCCCCGCGGGAGTTTCCTACAATGAGCAGTTCTTC
NA	NA	TRBV7-8	TRBJ1-4	CASSPRWQGGPNEKLFF	TGTGCCAGCAGCCCCCGTTGGCAGGGTGGACCTAATGAAAAACTGTTTTTT